This TCR beta chain came from a study of cytomegalovirus exposure and HLA in healthy donors. Study-wide background: An early release of data contained approximately 80 million unique TCRs, which came from HLA-typed donors. General study findings and limits: Analysis was performed later, and it showed HLA-associated TCR beta chains to be more clonally expanded than equally common others. There were fewer than 200 TCR beta chains listed as cytomegalovirus-associated. In a later analysis, at a false discovery rate of 0.05, about 16,000 TCR beta sequences matched HLA alleles.

Details on this clone: What it binds is unknown.

Primers: 60 Vbeta forward and 13 Jbeta reverse. Sequencing was performed with immunoSEQ multiplex PCR; in TCRdb, only in-frame clones are kept and a portion is missing. The data hold 95,000 to 150,000 clones, with less than 20% observed a single time. V dropped 6 bases and J dropped 2 bases, with 8 bases sitting between them. This CDR3 is 14 amino acids long. Germline V gene sequence: CDR1 MDHEN, CDR2 SYDVKM. The chain combines TRBV28 with TRBJ2-6; D not resolved. The clonotype originates from a woman under 30 in good health and CMV-seronegative. The sequenced material came from PBMCs. The CDR3 spells CASSHRAGANVLTF. The CDR3 coding sequence is TGTGCCAGCAGCCACCGGGCTGGGGCCAACGTCCTGACTTTC.